These T cell receptor beta chains were read from a single sample in a study of cytomegalovirus exposure and HLA in healthy donors. Libraries were prepared by immunoSEQ multiplex PCR; TCRdb keeps only in-frame clonotypes and omits some of them. The table lists about 100,000 clones, 70% to 85% of them singletons. Source material: PBMCs. The source of these receptors is a male donor in good health and CMV-seronegative. Both conserved end residues are part of each CDR3. The D gene is left open where the match is weak. Clone sizes are given selectively: once, few, many, or a class where the clone is expanded.

cdr3_nt	cdr3_aa	clone_size	d_call	j_call	v_call
TGTGCCAGCAGCTTAGATGGACTAGCGGGAGTATTCGCGCAGTATTTT	CASSLDGLAGVFAQYF	NA	TRBD2	TRBJ2-3	TRBV7-9
TGTGCCTGGAGTGTACGGGATGAGCAGTTCTTC	CAWSVRDEQFF	NA	NA	TRBJ2-1	TRBV30
TGTGCCAGGACAAAACAGGGTTTTCTGAGCTACGAGCAGTACTTC	CARTKQGFLSYEQYF	few	NA	TRBJ2-7	TRBV19
TGTGCCAGCAGCTTAGAGGGGAATGAGAAGGGCTACACCTTC	CASSLEGNEKGYTF	NA	NA	TRBJ1-2	TRBV7-9
TGCGCCAGCAGCTTCGGACTAGCGGGAGAGGGTAAAAGGTCCTACGAGCAGTACTTC	CASSFGLAGEGKRSYEQYF	NA	TRBD2	TRBJ2-7	TRBV5-1
TGTGCCAGCTCACCAGCCCCGGGACTAGCGGGAGAGACAGATACGCAGTATTTT	CASSPAPGLAGETDTQYF	NA	TRBD2	TRBJ2-3	TRBV18
TGCGCCAGCAGGTCACAGGGATTGAACACTGAAGCTTTCTTT	CASRSQGLNTEAFF	NA	NA	TRBJ1-1	TRBV5-1
TGTGCCAGTAGTATAGAATGGAGCACTGAAGCTTTCTTT	CASSIEWSTEAFF	NA	NA	TRBJ1-1	TRBV19
TGTGCCAGCAGCTTGGGGGGGACTAGCGGGAAGGGTGAGCAGTTCTTC	CASSLGGTSGKGEQFF	NA	TRBD2	TRBJ2-1	TRBV5-5
TGTGCCAGTAGTATACTTGGGCAGAGCTACGAGCAGTACTTC	CASSILGQSYEQYF	NA	NA	TRBJ2-7	TRBV19
TGTGCCAGCAGTAGCAGGGTCGGCTATGGCTACACCTTC	CASSSRVGYGYTF	NA	NA	TRBJ1-2	TRBV2
TGTGCCAGCAGTTCCCAATTTGGACAGGGGGCGGGGAATGAGCAGTTCTTC	CASSSQFGQGAGNEQFF	few	TRBD1	TRBJ2-1	TRBV28
TGTGCCTGGAGTCCTAGAGGAATTAGAGGTAGCTCCTACAATGAGCAGTTCTTC	CAWSPRGIRGSSYNEQFF	NA	NA	TRBJ2-1	TRBV30
TGTGCCAGCAGCGCCAGGACTAGCGGGGGAAAAGAGACCCAGTACTTC	CASSARTSGGKETQYF	NA	TRBD2	TRBJ2-5	TRBV7-2
TGTGCCAGCGGGGGGGGAGATACGCAGTATTTT	CASGGGDTQYF	NA	TRBD2	TRBJ2-3	TRBV5-4
TGTGCCAGTACCGGAGGCCCCCAAGAGACCCAGTACTTC	CASTGGPQETQYF	NA	NA	TRBJ2-5	TRBV19
TGTGCCAGCAGCTTAGCACGACAAAGCAATCAGCCCCAGCATTTT	CASSLARQSNQPQHF	NA	NA	TRBJ1-5	TRBV7-2
TGTGCCAGCAGTGAGGGGCCTAATGAGCAGTTCTTC	CASSEGPNEQFF	NA	NA	TRBJ2-1	TRBV25-1
TGTGCCAGCAGCGTAGAAGCAGCTAGCGGGAGAATAGGCAATGAGCAGTTCTTC	CASSVEAASGRIGNEQFF	NA	TRBD2	TRBJ2-1	TRBV7-6
TGTGCCAGCAGTGAACTTAGCTATGGCTACACCTTC	CASSELSYGYTF	NA	NA	TRBJ1-2	TRBV6-1
TGCGCCAGCAGCTTGGTTGGAGACGAGCAGTACTTC	CASSLVGDEQYF	few	NA	TRBJ2-7	TRBV5-1
TGTGCCAGCAGTGCCTCTCACGGGATCCTCAATTACTACACCTTC	CASSASHGILNYYTF	NA	NA	TRBJ1-2	TRBV6-4
TGTGCCTGGAGTGTCGAGAGCTACGAGCAGTACTTC	CAWSVESYEQYF	NA	NA	TRBJ2-7	TRBV30
TGTGCCAGCAGCTTGGGACAGGGCGTCTCTGGGGCCAACGTCCTGACTTTC	CASSLGQGVSGANVLTF	few	TRBD1	TRBJ2-6	TRBV5-6
TGTGCCAGCAGTTACTCCTCGGCGAGCGCGAGGTTTTATTTT	CASSYSSASARFYF	NA	NA	TRBJ2-3	TRBV6-5
TGTGCCAGCAGCTCGACAAATTCCGGGGAGCTGTTTTTT	CASSSTNSGELFF	NA	NA	TRBJ2-2	TRBV7-9
TGTGCCAGCAGCTTATCGGGACAGCCTAACACTGAAGCTTTCTTT	CASSLSGQPNTEAFF	NA	TRBD1	TRBJ1-1	TRBV11-2
TGTGCCAGCAGACACAGCGGGATCTACAATGAGCAGTTCTTC	CASRHSGIYNEQFF	few	TRBD2	TRBJ2-1	TRBV5-4
TGTGCCAGCAGTGCCCCGCGGGCCATGAACACTGAAGCTTTCTTT	CASSAPRAMNTEAFF	NA	NA	TRBJ1-1	TRBV28
TGTGCCAGCAGCTTAGAAAGGGCGGGGACTAGCACAGATACGCAGTATTTT	CASSLERAGTSTDTQYF	NA	NA	TRBJ2-3	TRBV7-2
TGCGCCAGCAGTTCCGGGACTATCAGTGCGGTAGGCGAGCAGTACTTC	CASSSGTISAVGEQYF	NA	TRBD2	TRBJ2-7	TRBV5-1
TGTGCCAGTAGTACCACTAGCGGATCCTCCTACGAGCAGTACTTC	CASSTTSGSSYEQYF	NA	TRBD2	TRBJ2-7	TRBV19
TGCAGCGTTGCCATGGGGAGTGGTTCCTACAATGAGCAGTTCTTC	CSVAMGSGSYNEQFF	NA	NA	TRBJ2-1	TRBV29-1
TGCGCCAGCAGCCCTGGCGGGCTACTGCAGTTCTTC	CASSPGGLLQFF	NA	NA	TRBJ2-1	TRBV5-1
TGCGCCAGCAGCTTGGTCCCACAGGGGGATAATTCACCCCTCCACTTT	CASSLVPQGDNSPLHF	NA	TRBD1	TRBJ1-6	TRBV5-1
TGTGCCTGGAGTGGGTGGCAGAGCACAGATACGCAGTATTTT	CAWSGWQSTDTQYF	NA	NA	TRBJ2-3	TRBV30
TGTGCCAGCAGCCAAGGACTAGCGGGGATAGTCTACGAGCAGTACTTC	CASSQGLAGIVYEQYF	NA	TRBD2	TRBJ2-7	TRBV5-4
TGCGCCAGCAGCCCTGGCTGGACAGGGACTAATGAAAAACTGTTTTTT	CASSPGWTGTNEKLFF	few	TRBD1	TRBJ1-4	TRBV5-1
TGTGCCAGCAGCACCATCACCGAGCAGTACTTC	CASSTITEQYF	few	NA	TRBJ2-7	TRBV7-9
TGTGCCACCAGCACCCGACAGAAACAAGGCAATCAGCCCCAGCATTTT	CATSTRQKQGNQPQHF	NA	NA	TRBJ1-5	TRBV15
TGTGCCAGCCGGGGACAGGGGGGAAACACCATATATTTT	CASRGQGGNTIYF	few	TRBD1	TRBJ1-3	TRBV6-1
TGTGCCAGCAGTTACGAGGGAAACTATGGCTACACCTTC	CASSYEGNYGYTF	NA	NA	TRBJ1-2	TRBV6-5
TGTGCTAGTGTCCCACATAGAGGAGATACGCAGTATTTT	CASVPHRGDTQYF	NA	NA	TRBJ2-3	TRBV12-5
TGTGCCAGCAGTTTATATCAGGGGCAATATGGCTACACCTTC	CASSLYQGQYGYTF	NA	NA	TRBJ1-2	TRBV27
TGTGCCAGCTTATTCGGTCTCCAAGAGACCCAGTACTTC	CASLFGLQETQYF	NA	NA	TRBJ2-5	TRBV2
TGTGCCAGCACCACGACAGGGGTTCGCAATGAGCAGTTCTTC	CASTTTGVRNEQFF	NA	TRBD1	TRBJ2-1	TRBV28